A selection of T cell receptor beta chains follows, all from one sample in a study of shared clonotypes between healthy human individuals. Generated by immunoSEQ multiplex PCR, the TCRdb table keeps only in-frame clones and is missing some. The sample records around 550,000 clones, 90% to 96% being singletons. Sequenced input: naive CD4+ T cells sorted from blood. These receptors came from a woman aged 30 to 39 in good health. Both conserved end residues are part of each CDR3. Fields, in order: clone size, V gene, J gene, D gene, CDR3 protein, CDR3 DNA. D genes are given only for firm matches. The listing skips clone size in some rows; elsewhere it reads once, few, many or a size class.

>-|TRBV4-1|TRBJ2-2|TRBD2
CASSQGGATTGELFF
TGCGCCAGCAGCCAGGGAGGGGCGACCACCGGGGAGCTGTTTTTT
>-|TRBV18|TRBJ2-3|TRBD2
CASSASGDTDTQYF
TGTGCCAGCTCAGCTAGCGGAGACACAGATACGCAGTATTTT
>-|TRBV28|TRBJ2-7|TRBD1
CASISGQGAYEQYF
TGTGCCAGCATTTCGGGACAGGGGGCCTACGAGCAGTACTTC
>-|TRBV29-1|TRBJ2-1|-
CSGQAGYNEQFF
TGCAGCGGGCAGGCCGGGTACAATGAGCAGTTCTTC
>-|TRBV18|TRBJ2-7|TRBD1
CASSPGTGSHEQYF
TGTGCCAGCTCTCCCGGGACAGGGTCCCACGAGCAGTACTTC
>-|TRBV29-1|TRBJ2-5|TRBD2
CSVGLAGGPMYF
TGCAGCGTTGGGTTAGCGGGAGGGCCTATGTACTTC
>-|TRBV19|TRBJ1-2|TRBD1
CASTPGGTGGGYTF
TGTGCCAGTACCCCCGGAGGGACAGGGGGTGGCTACACCTTC
>-|TRBV5-1|TRBJ1-1|TRBD1
CASSLEGGRSEAFF
TGCGCCAGCAGCTTGGAAGGGGGCAGGTCTGAAGCTTTCTTT
>-|TRBV11-3|TRBJ2-1|-
CASSYDWDNEQFF
TGTGCCAGCAGCTACGACTGGGACAATGAGCAGTTCTTC
>-|TRBV25-1|TRBJ2-1|-
CASSEGGQPYNEQFF
TGTGCCAGCAGTGAGGGGGGACAACCTTACAATGAGCAGTTCTTC
>-|TRBV28|TRBJ1-5|TRBD1
CASRPTVWTGNQPQHF
TGTGCCAGCAGACCGACGGTTTGGACAGGTAATCAGCCCCAGCATTTT
>-|TRBV19|TRBJ2-3|TRBD2
CASSIGGTSGPLTDTQYF
TGTGCCAGTAGTATAGGTGGGACTAGCGGGCCCCTCACAGATACGCAGTATTTT
>-|TRBV6-1|TRBJ2-2|-
CASNTANTGELFF
TGTGCCAGCAATACCGCGAACACCGGGGAGCTGTTTTTT
>-|TRBV30|TRBJ2-5|-
CAWSVGQGRYQETQYF
TGTGCCTGGAGTGTTGGGCAGGGGCGTTACCAAGAGACCCAGTACTTC
>-|TRBV10-3|TRBJ2-7|TRBD2
CAIGSGSQQSYEQYF
TGTGCCATCGGTAGCGGGAGTCAACAGAGCTACGAGCAGTACTTC
>-|TRBV19|TRBJ2-5|TRBD1
CASSREDRGFRETQYF
TGTGCCAGTAGTAGAGAGGACAGGGGTTTCCGGGAGACCCAGTACTTC
>-|TRBV6-1|TRBJ2-7|-
CASSSRNYEQYF
TGTGCCAGCAGTTCCAGAAACTACGAGCAGTACTTC
>-|TRBV11-2|TRBJ1-3|-
CASSLRGAGNTIYF
TGTGCCAGCAGTTTGAGGGGGGCTGGAAACACCATATATTTT
>-|TRBV9|TRBJ1-3|TRBD1
CASSVGWDRVGIASGNTIYF
TGTGCCAGCAGCGTAGGGTGGGACAGGGTAGGGATCGCCTCTGGAAACACCATATATTTT
>-|TRBV6-6|TRBJ2-7|TRBD1
CASSYSAGGNEQYF
TGTGCCAGCAGTTACTCAGCAGGGGGAAACGAGCAGTACTTC
>once|TRBV5-4|TRBJ2-5|TRBD2
CASSFRTSGRETQYF
TGTGCCAGCAGCTTCCGGACTAGCGGGAGAGAGACCCAGTACTTC
>-|TRBV19|TRBJ2-1|TRBD2
CASSIGLAGGADEQFF
TGTGCCAGTAGTATAGGACTAGCGGGGGGCGCGGATGAGCAGTTCTTC
>-|TRBV7-8|TRBJ2-7|-
CASRTRSGLGYEQYF
TGTGCCAGCAGAACCCGGAGCGGGTTAGGTTACGAGCAGTACTTC
>-|TRBV5-1|TRBJ1-3|TRBD1
CASSLGPRGLGNTIYF
TGCGCCAGCAGCTTGGGCCCCAGGGGGCTAGGAAACACCATATATTTT
>-|TRBV2|TRBJ2-2|-
CASSGLNTGELFF
TGTGCCAGCTCGGGCCTAAACACCGGGGAGCTGTTTTTT
>once|TRBV7-8|TRBJ1-1|-
CASSAGVGEAFF
TGTGCCAGCAGCGCCGGGGTGGGTGAAGCTTTCTTT
>-|TRBV4-1|TRBJ2-7|TRBD2
CASTLGGTSGSYEQYF
TGCGCCAGCACACTGGGGGGGACTAGCGGTTCCTACGAGCAGTACTTC
>-|TRBV5-1|TRBJ1-2|-
CASTTTGSSGYTF
TGCGCCAGCACCACAACAGGGAGTAGCGGCTACACCTTC
>-|TRBV2|TRBJ2-2|TRBD1
CASRGQGTTGELFF
TGTGCCAGCAGAGGACAGGGGACAACCGGGGAGCTGTTTTTT
>-|TRBV7-9|TRBJ1-2|TRBD1
CASSLTGTSGTAYGYTF
TGTGCCAGCAGCCTCACCGGGACCTCCGGGACAGCGTATGGCTACACCTTC
>-|TRBV5-6|TRBJ1-2|-
CASSQGPNHHGYTF
TGTGCCAGCAGCCAGGGACCGAACCACCATGGCTACACCTTC
>-|TRBV23-1|TRBJ2-7|-
CASSPDSQGSPYEQYF
TGCGCCAGCAGCCCGGATAGTCAGGGATCGCCCTACGAGCAGTACTTC
>once|TRBV6-5|TRBJ2-3|-
CASSYSHTQYF
TGTGCCAGCAGTTACTCGCATACGCAGTATTTT
>-|TRBV15|TRBJ1-1|TRBD1
CATSRDRQGTNTEAFF
TGTGCCACCAGCAGAGATAGACAGGGGACGAACACTGAAGCTTTCTTT
>-|TRBV2|TRBJ2-1|-
CASMAVVEQFF
TGTGCCAGCATGGCGGTGGTTGAGCAGTTCTTC
>-|TRBV28|TRBJ2-1|TRBD2
CASSPSWGTSGSSYNEQFF
TGTGCCAGCAGTCCGTCATGGGGGACTAGCGGAAGCTCCTACAATGAGCAGTTCTTC
>-|TRBV19|TRBJ1-3|-
CASSMSGDPGNTIYF
TGTGCCAGTAGTATGAGTGGGGATCCAGGAAACACCATATATTTT
>-|TRBV29-1|TRBJ1-1|-
CSVVLGGSSKAFF
TGCAGCGTTGTACTGGGAGGAAGCTCGAAAGCTTTCTTT
>-|TRBV18|TRBJ2-7|-
CASSQQGYEQYF
TGTGCCAGCTCACAACAGGGCTACGAGCAGTACTTC
>-|TRBV5-1|TRBJ2-5|-
CASSLGGAQETQYF
TGCGCCAGCAGCTTGGGGGGGGCCCAAGAGACCCAGTACTTC
>-|TRBV25-1|TRBJ2-2|TRBD2
CASSEASGRFGDGELFF
TGTGCCAGCAGTGAAGCCAGCGGGAGGTTCGGGGACGGGGAGCTGTTTTTT
>-|TRBV5-1|TRBJ1-1|-
CASSSSGGWVNTEAFF
TGCGCCAGCAGCTCCTCCGGGGGGTGGGTAAACACTGAAGCTTTCTTT
>-|TRBV28|TRBJ1-1|-
CASSRGLNTEAFF
TGTGCCAGCAGTAGGGGTCTGAACACTGAAGCTTTCTTT
>-|TRBV13|TRBJ2-7|TRBD1
CASSPGQGTSHTYEQYF
TGTGCCAGCAGCCCCGGACAGGGGACGTCACATACCTACGAGCAGTACTTC
>-|TRBV21-1|TRBJ2-7|-
CASSEDIYEQYF
TGTGCCAGCAGTGAGGACATTTACGAGCAGTACTTC
>-|TRBV4-1|TRBJ1-2|-
CASSQETRQGLSGYTF
TGCGCCAGCAGCCAAGAAACACGGCAGGGGTTGAGTGGCTACACCTTC
>-|TRBV7-9|TRBJ2-2|-
CASSSRDNSNTGELFF
TGTGCCAGCAGCTCCCGGGACAACTCGAACACCGGGGAGCTGTTTTTT
>-|TRBV28|TRBJ1-3|-
CASSFLGAGYMVLPVEGNTIYF
TGTGCCAGCAGTTTTTTGGGCGCTGGTTATATGGTCCTCCCGGTCGAGGGAAACACCATATATTTT
>-|TRBV2|TRBJ2-7|TRBD1
CASRGPAGGREQYF
TGTGCCAGCAGGGGCCCGGCAGGGGGCAGGGAGCAGTACTTC
>-|TRBV29-1|TRBJ1-2|-
CSVGARRGYTF
TGCAGCGTTGGGGCACGGCGGGGCTACACCTTC
>-|TRBV7-6|TRBJ2-1|TRBD2
CASSLGGLLSSYNEQFF
TGTGCCAGCAGCTTAGGGGGACTACTGAGCTCCTACAATGAGCAGTTCTTC
>-|TRBV5-1|TRBJ2-1|TRBD2
CASSRGLASYNEQFF
TGCGCCAGCAGCCGTGGACTAGCCTCCTACAATGAGCAGTTCTTC
>-|TRBV4-2|TRBJ1-2|TRBD1
CASSRIGTGGIFGYTF
TGTGCCAGCAGCCGAATCGGGACAGGGGGGATATTCGGCTACACCTTC
>-|TRBV9|TRBJ1-5|-
CASSGMGNQPQHF
TGTGCCAGCAGCGGGATGGGCAATCAGCCCCAGCATTTT
>-|TRBV28|TRBJ2-7|TRBD1
CASSWGQGAREQYF
TGTGCCAGCAGTTGGGGACAGGGGGCACGGGAGCAGTACTTC
>-|TRBV7-3|TRBJ1-3|-
CASSPQGQNSGNTIYF
TGTGCCAGCAGCCCTCAAGGTCAGAACTCTGGAAACACCATATATTTT
>-|TRBV10-2|TRBJ1-1|-
CASSRGQNTEAFF
TGCGCCAGCAGCCGGGGGCAAAACACTGAAGCTTTCTTT
>-|TRBV4-1|TRBJ1-5|-
CASSQDGPNQPQHF
TGCGCCAGCAGCCAAGACGGCCCTAATCAGCCCCAGCATTTT
>-|TRBV5-1|TRBJ2-1|TRBD2
CASVELAGVANEQFF
TGCGCCAGTGTAGAACTAGCGGGAGTAGCAAATGAGCAGTTCTTC
>few|TRBV7-8|TRBJ1-4|-
CASSPDQDRQKLFF
TGTGCCAGCAGCCCGGACCAGGACCGACAAAAACTGTTTTTT